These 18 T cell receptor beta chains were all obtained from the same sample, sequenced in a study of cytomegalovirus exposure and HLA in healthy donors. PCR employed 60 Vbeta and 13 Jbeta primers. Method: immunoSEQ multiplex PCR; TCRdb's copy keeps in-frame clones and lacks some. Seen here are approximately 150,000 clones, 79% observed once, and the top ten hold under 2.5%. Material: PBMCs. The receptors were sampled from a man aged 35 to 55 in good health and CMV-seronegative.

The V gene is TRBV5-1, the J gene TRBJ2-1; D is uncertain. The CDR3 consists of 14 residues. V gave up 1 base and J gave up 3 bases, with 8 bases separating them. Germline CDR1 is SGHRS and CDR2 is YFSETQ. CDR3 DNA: TGCGCCAGCAGCTTGTATGGCCTCTACAATGAGCAGTTCTTC. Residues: CASSLYGLYNEQFF.

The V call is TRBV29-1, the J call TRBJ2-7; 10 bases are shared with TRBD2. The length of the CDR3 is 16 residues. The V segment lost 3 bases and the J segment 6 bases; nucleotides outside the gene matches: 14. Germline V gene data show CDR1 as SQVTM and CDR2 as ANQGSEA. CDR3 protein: CSVEGSGRASSSEQYF. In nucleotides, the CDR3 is TGCAGCGTTGAGGGGAGCGGGAGGGCCTCTTCGAGCGAGCAGTACTTC.

CDR3 in DNA: TGTGCCAGCTCCGAGGGGGAAGCTAACTATGGCTACACCTTC. Translated: CASSEGEANYGYTF. J is TRBJ1-2 and V is TRBV18, with D maybe TRBD1 (6 bases). Germline CDR1 and CDR2: KGHSH and LQKENI. Deletions cut 6 bases from V and 0 bases from J, with 11 bases between. The CDR3 length is 14 residues.

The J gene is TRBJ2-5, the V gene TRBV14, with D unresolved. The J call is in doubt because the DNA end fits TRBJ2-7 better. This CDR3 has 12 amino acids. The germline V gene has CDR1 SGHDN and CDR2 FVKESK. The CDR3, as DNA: TGTGCCAGCAGCCAAACCTTCTACGAGCAGTACTTC. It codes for CASSQTFYEQYF.

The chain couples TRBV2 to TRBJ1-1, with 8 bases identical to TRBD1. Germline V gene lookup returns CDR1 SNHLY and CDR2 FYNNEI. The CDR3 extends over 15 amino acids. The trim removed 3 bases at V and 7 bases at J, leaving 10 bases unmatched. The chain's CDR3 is CASSEAGGPTHEAFF. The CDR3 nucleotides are TGTGCCAGCAGTGAGGCAGGGGGCCCAACCCATGAAGCTTTCTTT.

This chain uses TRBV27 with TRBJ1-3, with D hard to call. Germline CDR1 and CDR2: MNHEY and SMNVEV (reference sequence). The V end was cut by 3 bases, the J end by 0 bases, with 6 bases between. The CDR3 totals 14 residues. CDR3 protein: CASSLGNSGNTIYF. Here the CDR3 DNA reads TGTGCCAGCAGTTTGGGCAACTCTGGAAACACCATATATTTT.

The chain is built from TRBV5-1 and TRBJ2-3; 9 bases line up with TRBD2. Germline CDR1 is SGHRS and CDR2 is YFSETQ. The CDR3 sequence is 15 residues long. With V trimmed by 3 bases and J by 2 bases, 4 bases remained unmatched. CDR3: CASSSGTSYTDTQYF. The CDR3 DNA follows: TGCGCCAGCAGCTCCGGGACTAGCTACACAGATACGCAGTATTTT.

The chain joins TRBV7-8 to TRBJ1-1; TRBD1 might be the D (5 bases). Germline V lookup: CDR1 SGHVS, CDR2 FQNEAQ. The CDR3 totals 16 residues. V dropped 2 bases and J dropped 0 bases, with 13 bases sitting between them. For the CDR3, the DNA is TGTGCCAGCAGCTTATTAGAACAGGTCATGAACACTGAAGCTTTCTTT. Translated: CASSLLEQVMNTEAFF.

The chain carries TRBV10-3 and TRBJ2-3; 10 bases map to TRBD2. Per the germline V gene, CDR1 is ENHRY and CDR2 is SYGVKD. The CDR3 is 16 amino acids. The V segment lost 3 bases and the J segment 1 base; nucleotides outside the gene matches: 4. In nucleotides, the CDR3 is TGTGCCATCAGTGACCAAACTAGCGGGGGCACAGATACGCAGTATTTT. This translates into CAISDQTSGGTDTQYF.

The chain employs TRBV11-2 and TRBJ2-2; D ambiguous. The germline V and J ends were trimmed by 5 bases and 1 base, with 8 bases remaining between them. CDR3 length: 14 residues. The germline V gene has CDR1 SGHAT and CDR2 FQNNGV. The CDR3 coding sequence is TGTGCCAGCAGCCCGCGCCTGAACACCGGGGAGCTGTTTTTT. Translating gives CASSPRLNTGELFF.

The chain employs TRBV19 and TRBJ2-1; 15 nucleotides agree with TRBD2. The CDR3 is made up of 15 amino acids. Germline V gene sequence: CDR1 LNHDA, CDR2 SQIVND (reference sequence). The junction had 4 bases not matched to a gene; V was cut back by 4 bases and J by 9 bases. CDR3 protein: CASSTRTSGRVEQFF. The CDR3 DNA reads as TGTGCCAGTAGTACCCGGACTAGCGGGAGGGTTGAGCAGTTCTTC.

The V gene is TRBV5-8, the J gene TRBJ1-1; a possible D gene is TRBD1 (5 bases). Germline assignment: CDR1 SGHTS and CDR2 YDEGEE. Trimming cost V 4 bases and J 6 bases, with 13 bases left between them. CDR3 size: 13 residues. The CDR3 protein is CASSRGGAPEAFF. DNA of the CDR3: TGTGCCAGCAGCCGCGGCGGGGCACCTGAAGCTTTCTTT.

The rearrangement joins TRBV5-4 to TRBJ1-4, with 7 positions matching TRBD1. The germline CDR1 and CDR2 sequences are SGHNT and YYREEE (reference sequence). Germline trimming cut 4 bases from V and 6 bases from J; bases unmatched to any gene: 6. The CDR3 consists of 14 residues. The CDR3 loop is CASSPQGRDEKLFF. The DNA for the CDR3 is TGTGCCAGCAGCCCACAGGGGCGGGATGAAAAACTGTTTTTT.

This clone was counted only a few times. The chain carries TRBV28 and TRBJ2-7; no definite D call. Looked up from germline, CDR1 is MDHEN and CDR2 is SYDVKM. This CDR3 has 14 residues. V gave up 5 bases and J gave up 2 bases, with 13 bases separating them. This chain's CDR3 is CASSASIWPYEQYF. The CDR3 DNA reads TGTGCCAGCAGTGCATCGATCTGGCCCTACGAGCAGTACTTC.

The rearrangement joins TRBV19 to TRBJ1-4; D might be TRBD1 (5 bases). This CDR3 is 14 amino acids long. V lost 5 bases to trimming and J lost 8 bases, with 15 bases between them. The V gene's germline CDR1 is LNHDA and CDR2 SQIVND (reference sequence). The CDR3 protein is CASSVRVAPEKLFF. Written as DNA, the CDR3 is TGTGCCAGTAGTGTCAGGGTCGCGCCCGAAAAACTGTTTTTT. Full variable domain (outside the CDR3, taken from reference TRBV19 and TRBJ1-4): DGGITQSPKYLFRKEGQNVTLSCEQNLNHDAMYWYRQDPGQGLRLIYYSQIVNDFQKGDIAEGYSVSREKKESFPLTVTSAQKNPTAFYLCASSVRVAPEKLFFGSGTQLSVL.

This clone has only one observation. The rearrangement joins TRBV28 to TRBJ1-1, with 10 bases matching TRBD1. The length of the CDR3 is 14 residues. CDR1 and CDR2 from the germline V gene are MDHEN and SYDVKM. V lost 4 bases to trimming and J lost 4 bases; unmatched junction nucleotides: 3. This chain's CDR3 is CASSWGQGSTEAFF. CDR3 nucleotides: TGTGCCAGCAGTTGGGGACAGGGGAGCACTGAAGCTTTCTTT.

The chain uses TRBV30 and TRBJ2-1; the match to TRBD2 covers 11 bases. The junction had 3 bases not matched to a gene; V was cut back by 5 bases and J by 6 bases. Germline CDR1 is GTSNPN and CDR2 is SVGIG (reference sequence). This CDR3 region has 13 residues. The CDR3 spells CAWRLAGGNEQFF. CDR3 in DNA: TGTGCCTGGCGGCTAGCGGGAGGCAATGAGCAGTTCTTC.

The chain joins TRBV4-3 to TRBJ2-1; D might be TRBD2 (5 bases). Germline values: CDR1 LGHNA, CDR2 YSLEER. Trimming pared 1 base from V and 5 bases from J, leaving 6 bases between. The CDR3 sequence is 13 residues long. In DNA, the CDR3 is TGCGCCAGCAGCCAAGCCGGGGACAATGAGCAGTTCTTC. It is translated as CASSQAGDNEQFF.